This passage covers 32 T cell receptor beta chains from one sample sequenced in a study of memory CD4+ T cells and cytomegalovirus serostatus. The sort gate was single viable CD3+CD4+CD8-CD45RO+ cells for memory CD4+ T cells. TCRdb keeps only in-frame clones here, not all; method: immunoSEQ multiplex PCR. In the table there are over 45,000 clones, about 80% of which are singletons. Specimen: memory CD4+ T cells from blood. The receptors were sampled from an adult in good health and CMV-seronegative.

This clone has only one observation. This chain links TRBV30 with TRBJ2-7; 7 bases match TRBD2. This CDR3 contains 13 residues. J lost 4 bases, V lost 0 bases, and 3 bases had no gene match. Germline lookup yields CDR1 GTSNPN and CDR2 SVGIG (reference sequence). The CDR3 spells CAWSVNSGYEQYF. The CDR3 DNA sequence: TGTGCCTGGAGTGTAAATAGCGGGTACGAGCAGTACTTC.

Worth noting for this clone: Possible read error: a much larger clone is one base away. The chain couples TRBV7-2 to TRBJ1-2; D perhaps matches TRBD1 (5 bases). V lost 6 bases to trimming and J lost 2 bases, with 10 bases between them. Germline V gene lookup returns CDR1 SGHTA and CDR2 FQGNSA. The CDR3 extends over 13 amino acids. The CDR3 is CASSETANYGYTF. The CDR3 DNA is TGTGCCAGCAGTGAGACAGCCAACTATGGCTACACCTTC.

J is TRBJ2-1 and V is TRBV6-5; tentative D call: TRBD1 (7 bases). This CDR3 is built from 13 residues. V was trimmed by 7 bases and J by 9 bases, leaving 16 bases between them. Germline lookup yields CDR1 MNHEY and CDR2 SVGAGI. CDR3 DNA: TGTGCCAGCATACCCCCCCAGGGGGGTGAGCAGTTCTTC. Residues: CASIPPQGGEQFF.

The CDR3 DNA follows: TGCGCCAGCAGCTGGTCGACAGGAGCCTCTGGAAACACCATATATTTT. Translation: CASSWSTGASGNTIYF. The chain is built from TRBV5-1 and TRBJ1-3; D perhaps matches TRBD1 (6 bases). Germline CDR1 is SGHRS and CDR2 is YFSETQ. The CDR3 extends over 16 amino acids. V was cut by 3 bases and J by 0 bases, with 13 bases left in between.

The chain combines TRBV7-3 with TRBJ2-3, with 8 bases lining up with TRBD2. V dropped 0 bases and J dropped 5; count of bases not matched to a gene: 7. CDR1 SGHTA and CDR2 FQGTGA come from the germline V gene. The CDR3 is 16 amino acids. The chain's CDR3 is CASSLTLAGGKDTQYF. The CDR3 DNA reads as TGTGCCAGCAGCTTAACGTTGGCGGGGGGAAAAGATACGCAGTATTTT.

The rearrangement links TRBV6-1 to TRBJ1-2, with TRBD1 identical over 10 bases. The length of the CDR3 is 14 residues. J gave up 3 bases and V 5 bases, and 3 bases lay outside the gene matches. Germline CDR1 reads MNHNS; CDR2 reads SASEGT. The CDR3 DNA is TGTGCCAGCAGTAGGGGGACAGGGGACTATGGCTACACCTTC. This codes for CASSRGTGDYGYTF.

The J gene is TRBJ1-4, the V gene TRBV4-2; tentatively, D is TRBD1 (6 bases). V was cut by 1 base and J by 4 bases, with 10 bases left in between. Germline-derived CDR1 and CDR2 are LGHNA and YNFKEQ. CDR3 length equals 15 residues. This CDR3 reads CASSQAGQLNEKLFF. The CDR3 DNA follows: TGTGCCAGCAGCCAAGCTGGACAGCTTAATGAAAAACTGTTTTTT.

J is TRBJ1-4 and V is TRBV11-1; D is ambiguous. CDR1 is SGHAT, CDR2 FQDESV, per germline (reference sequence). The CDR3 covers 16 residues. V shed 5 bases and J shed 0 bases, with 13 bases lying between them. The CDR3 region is CASSPSRSATNEKLFF. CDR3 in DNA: TGTGCCAGCAGCCCTTCAAGAAGCGCAACTAATGAAAAACTGTTTTTT.

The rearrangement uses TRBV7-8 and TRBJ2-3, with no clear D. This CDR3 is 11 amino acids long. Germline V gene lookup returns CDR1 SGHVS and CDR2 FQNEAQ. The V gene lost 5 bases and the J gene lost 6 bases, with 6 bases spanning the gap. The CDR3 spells CASSPRDTQYF. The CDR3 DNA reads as TGTGCCAGCAGCCCCCGGGATACGCAGTATTTT.

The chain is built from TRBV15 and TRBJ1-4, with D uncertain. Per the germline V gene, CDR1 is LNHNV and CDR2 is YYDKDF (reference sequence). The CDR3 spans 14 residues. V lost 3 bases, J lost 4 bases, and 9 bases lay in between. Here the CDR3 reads CATSRRSFNEKLFF. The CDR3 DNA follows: TGTGCCACCAGCAGGCGCAGCTTTAATGAAAAACTGTTTTTT.

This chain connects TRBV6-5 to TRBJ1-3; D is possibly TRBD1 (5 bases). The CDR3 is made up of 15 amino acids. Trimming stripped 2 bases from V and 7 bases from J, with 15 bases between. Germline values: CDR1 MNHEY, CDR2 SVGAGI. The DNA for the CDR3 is TGTGCCAGCAGTTACCGGCAGGGCAGGCAGAACACCATATATTTT. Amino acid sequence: CASSYRQGRQNTIYF.

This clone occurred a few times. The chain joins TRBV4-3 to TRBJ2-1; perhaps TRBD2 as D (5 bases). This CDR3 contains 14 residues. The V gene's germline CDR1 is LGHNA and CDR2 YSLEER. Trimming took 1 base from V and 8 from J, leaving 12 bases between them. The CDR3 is CASSQGSSFDEQFF. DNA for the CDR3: TGCGCCAGCAGCCAAGGGTCTAGCTTCGATGAGCAGTTCTTC.

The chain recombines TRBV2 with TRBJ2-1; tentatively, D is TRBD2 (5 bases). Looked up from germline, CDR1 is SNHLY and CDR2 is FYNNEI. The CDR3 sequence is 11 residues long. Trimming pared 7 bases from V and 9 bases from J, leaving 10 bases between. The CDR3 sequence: CASTREGEQFF. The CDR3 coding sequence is TGTGCCAGCACCCGAGAGGGTGAGCAGTTCTTC.

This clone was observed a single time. The CDR3 spells CASSYPQETQYF. The CDR3 DNA is TGTGCCAGCAGCTACCCCCAAGAGACCCAGTACTTC. The V and J genes are TRBV7-8 and TRBJ2-5; D not resolved. This CDR3 comprises 12 residues. Germline CDR1 reads SGHVS; CDR2 reads FQNEAQ. Trimming stripped 4 bases from V and 1 base from J, with 4 bases between.

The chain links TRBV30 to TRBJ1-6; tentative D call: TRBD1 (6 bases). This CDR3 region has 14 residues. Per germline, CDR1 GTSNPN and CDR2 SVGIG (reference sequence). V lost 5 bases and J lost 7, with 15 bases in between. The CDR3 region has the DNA TGTGCCTGGGCCAGGGGAGGGAAGAATTCACCCCTCCACTTT. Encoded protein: CAWARGGKNSPLHF.

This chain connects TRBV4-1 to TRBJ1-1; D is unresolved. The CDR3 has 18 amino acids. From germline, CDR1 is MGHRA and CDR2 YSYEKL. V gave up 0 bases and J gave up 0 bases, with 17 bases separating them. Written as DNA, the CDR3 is TGCGCCAGCAGCCAAGATCGGATTACCCGGCTCTTGAACACTGAAGCTTTCTTT. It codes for CASSQDRITRLLNTEAFF.

The CDR3 region is CASLDWGQETQYF. The CDR3 DNA reads TGTGCCAGCCTCGACTGGGGACAAGAGACCCAGTACTTC. The chain carries TRBV28 and TRBJ2-5; D is unclear. The V gene lost 8 bases and the J gene lost 2 bases, with 12 bases spanning the gap. CDR3 length: 13 residues. Germline CDR1 reads MDHEN; CDR2 reads SYDVKM.

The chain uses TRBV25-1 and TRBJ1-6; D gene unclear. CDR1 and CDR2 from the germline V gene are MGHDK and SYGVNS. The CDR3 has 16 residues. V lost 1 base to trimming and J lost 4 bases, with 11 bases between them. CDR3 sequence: CASSESRTRYNSPLHF. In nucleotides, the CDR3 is TGTGCCAGCAGTGAATCCCGCACGAGATATAATTCACCCCTCCACTTT.

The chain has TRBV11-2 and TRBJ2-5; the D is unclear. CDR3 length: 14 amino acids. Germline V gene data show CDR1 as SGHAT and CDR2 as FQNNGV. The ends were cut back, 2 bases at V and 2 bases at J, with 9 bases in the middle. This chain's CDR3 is CASSLWAQQETQYF. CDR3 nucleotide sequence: TGTGCCAGCAGCTTATGGGCGCAACAAGAGACCCAGTACTTC.

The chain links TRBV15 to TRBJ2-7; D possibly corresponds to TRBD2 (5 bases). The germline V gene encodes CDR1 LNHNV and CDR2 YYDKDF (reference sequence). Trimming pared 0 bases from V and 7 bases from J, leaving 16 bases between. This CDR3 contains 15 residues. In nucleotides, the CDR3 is TGTGCCACCAGCAGAGATAAGGCGGCTTCGGGGGAGCAGTACTTC. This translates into CATSRDKAASGEQYF.

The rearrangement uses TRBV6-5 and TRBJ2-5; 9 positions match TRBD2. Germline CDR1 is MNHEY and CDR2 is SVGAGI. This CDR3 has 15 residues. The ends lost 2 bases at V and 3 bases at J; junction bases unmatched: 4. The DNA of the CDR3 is TGTGCCAGCAGTTACGGGCGGGGGGGGAAAGAGACCCAGTACTTC. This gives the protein CASSYGRGGKETQYF.

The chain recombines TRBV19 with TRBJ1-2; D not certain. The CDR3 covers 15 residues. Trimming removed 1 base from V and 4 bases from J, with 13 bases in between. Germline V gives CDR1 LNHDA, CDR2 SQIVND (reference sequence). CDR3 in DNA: TGTGCCAGTAGTATAGGGGCCCCCAGTCCCTATGGCTACACCTTC. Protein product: CASSIGAPSPYGYTF.

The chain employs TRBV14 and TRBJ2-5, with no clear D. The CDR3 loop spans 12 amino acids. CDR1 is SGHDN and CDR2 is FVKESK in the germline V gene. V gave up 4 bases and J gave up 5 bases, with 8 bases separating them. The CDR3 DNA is TGTGCCAGCAGCCTTCCACGGGAGACCCAGTACTTC. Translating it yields CASSLPRETQYF.

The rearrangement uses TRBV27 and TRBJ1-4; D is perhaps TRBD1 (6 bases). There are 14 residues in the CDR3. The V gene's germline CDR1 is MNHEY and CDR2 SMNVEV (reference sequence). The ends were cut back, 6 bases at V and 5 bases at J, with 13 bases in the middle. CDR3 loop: CASSGMGANEKLFF. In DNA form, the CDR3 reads TGTGCCAGCAGCGGAATGGGGGCAAATGAAAAACTGTTTTTT.

CDR3 residues: CASSPRSWTGIMDEQFF. The CDR3 coding sequence is TGTGCCAGCTCACCACGTTCCTGGACAGGAATTATGGATGAGCAGTTCTTC. The V gene is TRBV18, the J gene TRBJ2-1, with 7 nucleotides matching TRBD1. J lost 8 bases, V lost 1 base, and 14 bases had no gene match. CDR3 length: 17 residues. Germline CDR1 is KGHSH and CDR2 is LQKENI.

This CDR3 is CASSAPDRGDYGYTF. The CDR3 region has the DNA TGTGCCAGCAGTGCCCCCGACAGGGGTGACTATGGCTACACCTTC. V usage is TRBV6-5 and J usage is TRBJ1-2, with 8 positions matching TRBD1. Trimming at V came to 5 bases and at J to 3 bases, leaving 8 bases not matched to a gene. The germline CDR1 and CDR2 sequences are MNHEY and SVGAGI. This CDR3 spans 15 amino acids.

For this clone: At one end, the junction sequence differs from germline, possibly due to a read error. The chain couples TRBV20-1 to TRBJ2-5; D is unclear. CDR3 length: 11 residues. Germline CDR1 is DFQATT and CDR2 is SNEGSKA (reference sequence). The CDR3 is CSPSDQETQYF. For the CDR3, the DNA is TGCAGTCCTAGTGATCAAGAGACCCAGTACTTC.

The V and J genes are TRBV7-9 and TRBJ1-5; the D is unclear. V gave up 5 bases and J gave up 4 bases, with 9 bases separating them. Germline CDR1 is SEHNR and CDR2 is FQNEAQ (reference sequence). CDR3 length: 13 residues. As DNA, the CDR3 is TGTGCCAGCAGCCAAGGAGGGAATCAGCCCCAGCATTTT. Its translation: CASSQGGNQPQHF.

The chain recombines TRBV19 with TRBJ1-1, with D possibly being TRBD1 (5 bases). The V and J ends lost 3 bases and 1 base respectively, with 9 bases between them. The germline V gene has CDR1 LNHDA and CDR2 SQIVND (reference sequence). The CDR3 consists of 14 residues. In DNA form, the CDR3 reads TGTGCCAGTAGTATTGCGGGGGAGAACACTGAAGCTTTCTTT. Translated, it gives CASSIAGENTEAFF.

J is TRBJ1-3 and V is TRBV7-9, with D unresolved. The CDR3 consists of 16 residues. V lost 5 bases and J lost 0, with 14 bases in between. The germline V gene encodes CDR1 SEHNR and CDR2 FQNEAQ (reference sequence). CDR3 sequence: CASSPWTAGSGNTIYF. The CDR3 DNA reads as TGTGCCAGCAGCCCTTGGACCGCTGGCTCTGGAAACACCATATATTTT.

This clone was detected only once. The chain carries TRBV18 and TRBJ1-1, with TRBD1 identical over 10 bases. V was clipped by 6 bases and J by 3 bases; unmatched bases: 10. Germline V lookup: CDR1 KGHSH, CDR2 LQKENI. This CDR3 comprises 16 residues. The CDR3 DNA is TGTGCCAGCTCTCGGGACAGGGGTTTATTGGACACTGAAGCTTTCTTT. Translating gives CASSRDRGLLDTEAFF.

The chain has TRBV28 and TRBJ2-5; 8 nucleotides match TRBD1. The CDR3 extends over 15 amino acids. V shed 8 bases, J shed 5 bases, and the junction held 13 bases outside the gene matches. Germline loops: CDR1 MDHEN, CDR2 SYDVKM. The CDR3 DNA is TGTGCCAGCGGACCCGCAGGACAGGGTGTGGAGACCCAGTACTTC. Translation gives CASGPAGQGVETQYF.